These T cell receptor beta chains were read from a single sample in a study of blood T cells in healthy people across ages. TCRdb redid the calling of the 5' RACE reads with MiXCR, one entry per CDR3 protein. The top ten hold 23% of the sample, which has 1,800,000 or so distinct CDR3 sequences, about two fifths seen once. The source material was blood. These receptors were obtained from a human donor in good health. Each CDR3 is given with its conserved first and last residue. A D gene is named only where the DNA matches it firmly. Rows may omit the clone size; those that give it use once, few, many or a size class.

J: TRBJ2-7; D: NA; size: NA; V: TRBV9; DNA: TGTGTCAGCAGCGTAGGGATTCGGGGTAAAAATTACGAGCAGTACTTC; CDR3: CVSSVGIRGKNYEQYF
J: TRBJ1-4; D: NA; size: NA; V: TRBV29-1; DNA: TGCAGCGCCCTAACAGGGAGGTCTGAAAAACTGTTTTTT; CDR3: CSALTGRSEKLFF
J: TRBJ2-7; D: TRBD2; size: NA; V: TRBV5-1; DNA: TGCGCCAGCAGCTTGCCTACTAGCGGGGCGACCTACGAGCAGTACTTC; CDR3: CASSLPTSGATYEQYF
J: TRBJ1-2; D: TRBD1; size: NA; V: TRBV9; DNA: TGTGCCAGCAGCAGTTGGGACAGGTCTGGCTACACCTTC; CDR3: CASSSWDRSGYTF
J: TRBJ2-3; D: TRBD2; size: NA; V: TRBV9; DNA: TGTGCCAGCAGCGTAGCCCAGACTAGCGGGGGTGGCACAGATACGCAGTATTTT; CDR3: CASSVAQTSGGGTDTQYF
J: TRBJ2-3; D: NA; size: few; V: TRBV6-1; DNA: TGTGCCAGCAGCCCCGGCGACGCGACCAAAGAGACCCAGTATTTT; CDR3: CASSPGDATKETQYF
J: TRBJ2-1; D: NA; size: few; V: TRBV28; DNA: TGTGCCAGCAGTTTGGCAGGAGGGCTGCTTATTGAGCAGTTCTTC; CDR3: CASSLAGGLLIEQFF
J: TRBJ2-1; D: NA; size: NA; V: TRBV5-1; DNA: TGCGCCAGCAGCTTTTCCGAAGACTCCTACAATGAGCAGTTCTTC; CDR3: CASSFSEDSYNEQFF
J: TRBJ2-5; D: TRBD1; size: NA; V: TRBV5-1; DNA: TGCGCCAGCAGCTCGGGGACAGGGGGCCAACGTTGGACCCAGTACTTC; CDR3: CASSSGTGGQRWTQYF
J: TRBJ1-1; D: TRBD1; size: NA; V: TRBV7-9; DNA: TGTGCCAGCAGCGTCGGAGGACAGGGCCGGGACACTGAAGCTTTCTTT; CDR3: CASSVGGQGRDTEAFF
J: TRBJ1-2; D: NA; size: NA; V: TRBV6-6; DNA: TGTGCCTCCGGAGGGGGGGGGAGATATGGCTACACCTTC; CDR3: CASGGGGRYGYTF
J: TRBJ2-1; D: NA; size: NA; V: TRBV11-1; DNA: TGTGCCAGCATCCATAGCTCAACGGCCTACAATGAGCAGTTCTTC; CDR3: CASIHSSTAYNEQFF
J: TRBJ2-7; D: NA; size: NA; V: TRBV20-1; DNA: TGCAGTGCTACCCGGACGGAGAACCCCTACGAGCAGTACTTC; CDR3: CSATRTENPYEQYF
J: TRBJ2-7; D: NA; size: few; V: TRBV29-1; DNA: TGCAGCGTTGAAGATGGCCAGGGGAATTCCTACGAGCAGTACTTC; CDR3: CSVEDGQGNSYEQYF
J: TRBJ1-6; D: TRBD1; size: NA; V: TRBV20-1; DNA: TGCAGTGCTAGAGATTCGGACAGGGAGGCTTCACCCCTCCACTTT; CDR3: CSARDSDREASPLHF
J: TRBJ1-1; D: NA; size: NA; V: TRBV7-2; DNA: TGTGCCAGCAGGGTTTTAGGGTTGAACACTGAAGCTTTCTTT; CDR3: CASRVLGLNTEAFF
J: TRBJ2-7; D: NA; size: few; V: TRBV29-1; DNA: TGCAGCGTTGTTTTGGGACGGAGTACCTACGAGCAGTACTTC; CDR3: CSVVLGRSTYEQYF
J: TRBJ2-7; D: TRBD1; size: few; V: TRBV5-1; DNA: TGCGCCAGCAGCGATAAAACAGGGGGCTCGCTCGAGCAGTACTTC; CDR3: CASSDKTGGSLEQYF
J: TRBJ2-2; D: NA; size: NA; V: TRBV7-2; DNA: TGTGCCAGCAGCTTAGTCGGGGGGAACACCGGGGAGCTGTTTTTT; CDR3: CASSLVGGNTGELFF
J: TRBJ1-2; D: NA; size: NA; V: TRBV7-2; DNA: TGTGCCAGCAGCAGAACTCGAGGTGACTATGGCTACACCTTC; CDR3: CASSRTRGDYGYTF
J: TRBJ1-5; D: TRBD1; size: few; V: TRBV7-2; DNA: TGTGCCAGCAGCGCCGGGACAGGGGGGGATAGCAATCAGCCCCAGCATTTT; CDR3: CASSAGTGGDSNQPQHF
J: TRBJ1-2; D: NA; size: few; V: TRBV20-1; DNA: TGCAGTGCACTAGGACAGATCAACTATGGCTACACCTTC; CDR3: CSALGQINYGYTF
J: TRBJ2-7; D: NA; size: NA; V: TRBV3-1; DNA: TGTGCCAGCAGCCAAAATCTCCGGAGCTACGAGCAGTACTTC; CDR3: CASSQNLRSYEQYF
J: TRBJ1-3; D: TRBD1; size: few; V: TRBV11-2; DNA: TGTGCCAGCAGCTTAGGGGCGTACCAGGGGGCCCCTGGAAACACCATATATTTT; CDR3: CASSLGAYQGAPGNTIYF
J: TRBJ2-5; D: NA; size: NA; V: TRBV7-9; DNA: TGTGCCAGCAGCTTAGTATGGAGTCGACAAGAGACCCAGTACTTC; CDR3: CASSLVWSRQETQYF
J: TRBJ1-1; D: NA; size: few; V: TRBV5-6; DNA: TGTGCCAGCAGCCGTGGGACGGATGAAGCTTTCTTT; CDR3: CASSRGTDEAFF
J: TRBJ2-7; D: NA; size: few; V: TRBV3-1; DNA: TGTGCCAGCAGCCAAGTGGTGGCCTACGAGCAGTACTTC; CDR3: CASSQVVAYEQYF
J: TRBJ2-5; D: TRBD2; size: few; V: TRBV4-3; DNA: TGCGCCAGCAGCCCCCACCGGTACCAGCGGGGGGTAGAGACCCAGTACTTC; CDR3: CASSPHRYQRGVETQYF
J: TRBJ2-1; D: TRBD2; size: NA; V: TRBV9; DNA: TGTGCCAGCAGCAACCCGGGGGGTCTCCTCAATGAGCAGTTCTTC; CDR3: CASSNPGGLLNEQFF
J: TRBJ2-5; D: TRBD1; size: few; V: TRBV5-1; DNA: TGCGCCAGCAAGGTCTCAGGGGGCGCCTCCTGGGAGCAGTACTTC; CDR3: CASKVSGGASWEQYF
J: TRBJ2-2; D: NA; size: once; V: TRBV7-2; DNA: TGTGCCAGCAGGCTACTTGGGGGCGGGGCCGGGGAGCTGTTTTTT; CDR3: CASRLLGGGAGELFF
J: TRBJ1-2; D: TRBD1; size: many; V: TRBV18; DNA: TGTGCCAGCTCACCAGGCACAGGGGAAGAGTATGGCTACACCTTC; CDR3: CASSPGTGEEYGYTF
J: TRBJ1-2; D: TRBD1; size: NA; V: TRBV24-1; DNA: TGTGCCACCAGTGACCGGCCGGGACAGGGCCCCTATGGCTACACCTTC; CDR3: CATSDRPGQGPYGYTF
J: TRBJ2-2; D: NA; size: once; V: TRBV29-1; DNA: TGCAGCGTTGAACGGCCCGGGGAGCTGTTTTTT; CDR3: CSVERPGELFF
J: TRBJ1-1; D: NA; size: NA; V: TRBV12-3/TRBV12-4; DNA: TGTGCCAGCAATTTCGGGCCTAGCGTGAACACTGAAGCTTTCTTT; CDR3: CASNFGPSVNTEAFF
J: TRBJ2-7; D: NA; size: NA; V: TRBV4-2; DNA: TGTGCCAGCAGCCAGTATCAGGGAGAGGCCTACGAGCAGTACTTC; CDR3: CASSQYQGEAYEQYF
J: TRBJ1-1; D: NA; size: few; V: TRBV20-1; DNA: TGCAGCGCCAGAGATTTGAACACTGAAGCTTTCTTT; CDR3: CSARDLNTEAFF